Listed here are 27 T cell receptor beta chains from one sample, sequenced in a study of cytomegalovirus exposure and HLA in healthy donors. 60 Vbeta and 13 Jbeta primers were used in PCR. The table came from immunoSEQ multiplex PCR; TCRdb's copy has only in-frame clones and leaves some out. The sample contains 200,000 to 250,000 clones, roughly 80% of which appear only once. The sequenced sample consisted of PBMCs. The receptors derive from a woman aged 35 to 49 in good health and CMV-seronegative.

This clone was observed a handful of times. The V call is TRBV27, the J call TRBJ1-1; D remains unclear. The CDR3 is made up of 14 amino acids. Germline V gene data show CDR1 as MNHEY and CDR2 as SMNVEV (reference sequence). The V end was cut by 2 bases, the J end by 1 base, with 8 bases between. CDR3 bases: TGTGCCAGCAGTTTACAGGTTGAGAACACTGAAGCTTTCTTT. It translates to CASSLQVENTEAFF.

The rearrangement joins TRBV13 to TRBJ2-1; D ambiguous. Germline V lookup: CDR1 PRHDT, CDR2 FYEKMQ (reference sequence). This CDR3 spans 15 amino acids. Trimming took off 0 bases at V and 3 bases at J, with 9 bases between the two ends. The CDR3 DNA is TGTGCCAGCAGCTTAGGGTACCAGAACTACAATGAGCAGTTCTTC. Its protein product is CASSLGYQNYNEQFF.

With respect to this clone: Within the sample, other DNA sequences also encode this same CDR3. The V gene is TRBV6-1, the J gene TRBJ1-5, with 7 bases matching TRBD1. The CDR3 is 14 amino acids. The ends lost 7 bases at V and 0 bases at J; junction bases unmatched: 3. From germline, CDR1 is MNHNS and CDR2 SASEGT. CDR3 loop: CASKQGYSNQPQHF. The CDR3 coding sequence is TGTGCCAGCAAACAGGGGTATAGCAATCAGCCCCAGCATTTT.

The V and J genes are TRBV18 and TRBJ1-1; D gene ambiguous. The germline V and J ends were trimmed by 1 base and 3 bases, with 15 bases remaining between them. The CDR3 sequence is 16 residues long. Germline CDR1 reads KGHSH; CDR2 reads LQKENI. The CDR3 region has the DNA TGTGCCAGCTCACCACGTAGACACCTAACCGACACTGAAGCTTTCTTT. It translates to CASSPRRHLTDTEAFF.

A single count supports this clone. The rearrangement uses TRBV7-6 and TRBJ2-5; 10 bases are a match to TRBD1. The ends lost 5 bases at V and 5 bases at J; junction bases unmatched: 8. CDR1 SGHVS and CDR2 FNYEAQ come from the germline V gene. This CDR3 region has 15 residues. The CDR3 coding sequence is TGTGCCAGCAGCCGAGGACAGGGGGACGGGGAGACCCAGTACTTC. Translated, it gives CASSRGQGDGETQYF.

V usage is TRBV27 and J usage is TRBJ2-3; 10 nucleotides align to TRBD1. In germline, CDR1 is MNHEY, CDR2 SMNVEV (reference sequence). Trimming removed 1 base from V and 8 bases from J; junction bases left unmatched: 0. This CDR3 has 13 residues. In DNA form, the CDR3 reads TGTGCCAGCAGTTTATGGGACAGGGGTACGCAGTATTTT. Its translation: CASSLWDRGTQYF.

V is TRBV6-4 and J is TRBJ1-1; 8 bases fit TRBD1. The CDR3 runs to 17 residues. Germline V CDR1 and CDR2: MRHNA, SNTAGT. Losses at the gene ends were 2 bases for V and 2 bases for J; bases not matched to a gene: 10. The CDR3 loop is CASSDLRTGRSNTEAFF. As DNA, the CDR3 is TGTGCCAGCAGTGACCTTAGGACAGGGCGGTCTAACACTGAAGCTTTCTTT.

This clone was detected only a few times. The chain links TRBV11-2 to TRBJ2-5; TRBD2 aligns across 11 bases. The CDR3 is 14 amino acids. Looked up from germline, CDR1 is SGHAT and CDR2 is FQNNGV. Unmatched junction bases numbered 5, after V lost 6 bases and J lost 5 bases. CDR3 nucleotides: TGTGCCAGCAGGGGTAGCGGGAGGGGTGAGACCCAGTACTTC. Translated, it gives CASRGSGRGETQYF. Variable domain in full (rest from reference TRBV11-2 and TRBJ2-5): EAGVAQSPRYKIIEKRQSVAFWCNPISGHATLYWYQQILGQGPKLLIQFQNNGVVDDSQLPKDRFSAERLKGVDSTLKIQPAKLEDSAVYLCASRGSGRGETQYFGPGTRLLVL.

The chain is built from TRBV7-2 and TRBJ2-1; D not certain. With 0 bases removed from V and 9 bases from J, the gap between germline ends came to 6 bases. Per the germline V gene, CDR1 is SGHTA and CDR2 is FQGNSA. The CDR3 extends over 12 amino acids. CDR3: CASSLAPSEQFF. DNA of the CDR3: TGTGCCAGCAGCTTAGCCCCTAGTGAGCAGTTCTTC. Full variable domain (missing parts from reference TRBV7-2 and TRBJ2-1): GAGVSQSPSNKVTEKGKDVELRCDPISGHTALYWYRQSLGQGLEFLIYFQGNSAPDKSGLPSDRFSAERTGGSVSTLTIQRTQQEDSAVYLCASSLAPSEQFFGPGTRLTVL.

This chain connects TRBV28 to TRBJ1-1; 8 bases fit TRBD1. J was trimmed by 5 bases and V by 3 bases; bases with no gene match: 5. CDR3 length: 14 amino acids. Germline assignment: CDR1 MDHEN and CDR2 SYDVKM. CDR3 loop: CASSFNTGGTEAFF. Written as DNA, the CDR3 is TGTGCCAGCAGTTTCAACACAGGGGGGACTGAAGCTTTCTTT.

The CDR3 loop is CASSFAGLVLETQYF. Written as DNA, the CDR3 is TGTGCCAGCAGCTTCGCGGGACTAGTTTTGGAGACCCAGTACTTC. The chain is built from TRBV28 and TRBJ2-5, with TRBD2 matching 8 bases. Trimming cost V 6 bases and J 5 bases; bases outside gene matches: 11. CDR1 and CDR2 from the germline V gene are MDHEN and SYDVKM. The CDR3 loop spans 15 amino acids.

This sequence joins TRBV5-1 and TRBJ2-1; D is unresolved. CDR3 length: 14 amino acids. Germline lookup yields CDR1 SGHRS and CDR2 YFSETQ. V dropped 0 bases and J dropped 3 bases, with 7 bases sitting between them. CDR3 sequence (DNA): TGCGCCAGCAGCTTGGGTCCAGGCTACAATGAGCAGTTCTTC. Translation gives CASSLGPGYNEQFF.

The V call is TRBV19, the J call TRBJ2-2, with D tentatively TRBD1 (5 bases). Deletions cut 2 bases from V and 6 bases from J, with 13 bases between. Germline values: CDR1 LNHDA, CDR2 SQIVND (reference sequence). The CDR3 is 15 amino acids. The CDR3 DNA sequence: TGTGCCAGTAGTATATCAAGGAAGGGGCCCGGGGAGCTGTTTTTT. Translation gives CASSISRKGPGELFF.

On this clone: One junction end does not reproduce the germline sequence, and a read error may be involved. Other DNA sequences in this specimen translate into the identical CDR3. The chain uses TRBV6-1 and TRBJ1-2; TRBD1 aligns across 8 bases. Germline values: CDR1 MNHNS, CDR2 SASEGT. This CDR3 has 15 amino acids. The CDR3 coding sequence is TGCGCCAGCAGTCGTCGGACAGGGTGGGACTATGGCTACACCTTC. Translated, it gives CASSRRTGWDYGYTF.

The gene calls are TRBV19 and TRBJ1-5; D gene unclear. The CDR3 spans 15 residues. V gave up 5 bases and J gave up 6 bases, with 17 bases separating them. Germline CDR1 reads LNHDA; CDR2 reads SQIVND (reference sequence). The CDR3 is CASSPDTARPQPQHF. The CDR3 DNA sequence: TGTGCCAGTAGTCCAGACACCGCCAGGCCTCAGCCCCAGCATTTT.

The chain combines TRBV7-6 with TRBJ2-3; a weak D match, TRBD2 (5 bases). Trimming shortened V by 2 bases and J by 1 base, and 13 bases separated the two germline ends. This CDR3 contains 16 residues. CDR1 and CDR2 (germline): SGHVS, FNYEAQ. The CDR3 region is CASSLKRNERTDTQYF. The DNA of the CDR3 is TGTGCCAGCAGCTTAAAGCGGAACGAACGCACAGATACGCAGTATTTT.

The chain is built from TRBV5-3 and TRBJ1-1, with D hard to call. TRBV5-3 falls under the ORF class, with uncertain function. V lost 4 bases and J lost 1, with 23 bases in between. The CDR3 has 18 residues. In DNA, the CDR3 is TGTGCCAGAAGCCAGGTCCGTGGTAGCGGCCTGAGGAACACTGAAGCTTTCTTT. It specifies CARSQVRGSGLRNTEAFF.

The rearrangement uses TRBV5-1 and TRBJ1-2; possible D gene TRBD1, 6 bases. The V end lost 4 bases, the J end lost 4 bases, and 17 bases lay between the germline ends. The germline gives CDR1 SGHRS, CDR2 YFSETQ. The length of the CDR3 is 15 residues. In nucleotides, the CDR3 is TGCGCCAGCAGCAGAGGACAGCTCGAAGTCTATGGCTACACCTTC. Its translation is CASSRGQLEVYGYTF.

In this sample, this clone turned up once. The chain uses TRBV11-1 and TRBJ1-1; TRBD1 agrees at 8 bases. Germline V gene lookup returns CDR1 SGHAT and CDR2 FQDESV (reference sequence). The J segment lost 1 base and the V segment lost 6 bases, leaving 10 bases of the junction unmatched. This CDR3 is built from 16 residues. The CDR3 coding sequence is TGTGCCAGCAGGTCGCAGGGGGCAATTCGGAACACTGAAGCTTTCTTT. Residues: CASRSQGAIRNTEAFF.

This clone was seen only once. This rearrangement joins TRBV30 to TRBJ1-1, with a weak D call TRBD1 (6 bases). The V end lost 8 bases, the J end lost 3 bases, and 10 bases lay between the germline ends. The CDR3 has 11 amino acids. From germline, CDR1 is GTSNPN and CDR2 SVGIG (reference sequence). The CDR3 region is CAGKGDTEAFF. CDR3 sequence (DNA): TGTGCCGGCAAGGGGGACACTGAAGCTTTCTTT.

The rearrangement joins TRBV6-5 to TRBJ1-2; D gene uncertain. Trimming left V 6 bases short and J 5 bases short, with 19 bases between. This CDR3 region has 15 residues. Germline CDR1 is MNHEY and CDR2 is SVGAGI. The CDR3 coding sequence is TGTGCCAGCAGGAACTTGGAGGGAGGATCTTATGGCTACACCTTC. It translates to CASRNLEGGSYGYTF.

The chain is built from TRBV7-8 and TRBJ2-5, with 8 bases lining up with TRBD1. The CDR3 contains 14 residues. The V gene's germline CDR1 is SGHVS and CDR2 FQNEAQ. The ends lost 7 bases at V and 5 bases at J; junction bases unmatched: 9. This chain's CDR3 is CASTFQGARETQYF. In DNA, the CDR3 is TGTGCCAGCACCTTCCAGGGGGCGCGGGAGACCCAGTACTTC. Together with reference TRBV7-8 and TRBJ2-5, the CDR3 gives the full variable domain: GAGVSQSPRYKVAKRGQDVALRCDPISGHVSLFWYQQALGQGPEFLTYFQNEAQLDKSGLPSDRFFAERPEGSVSTLKIQRTQQEDSAVYLCASTFQGARETQYFGPGTRLLVL.

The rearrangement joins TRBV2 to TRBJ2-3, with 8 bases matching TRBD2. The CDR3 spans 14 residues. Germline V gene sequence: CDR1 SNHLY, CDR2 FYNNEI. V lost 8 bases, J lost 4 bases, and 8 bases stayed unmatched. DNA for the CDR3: TGTGCCAGCTCCTCGGGACTAGGCCCAGATACGCAGTATTTT. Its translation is CASSSGLGPDTQYF.

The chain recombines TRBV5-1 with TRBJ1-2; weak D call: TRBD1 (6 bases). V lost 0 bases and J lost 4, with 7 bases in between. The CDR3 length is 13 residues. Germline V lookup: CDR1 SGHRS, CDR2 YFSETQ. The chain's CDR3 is CASSLEQGYGYTF. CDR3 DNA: TGCGCCAGCAGCTTGGAACAGGGCTATGGCTACACCTTC.

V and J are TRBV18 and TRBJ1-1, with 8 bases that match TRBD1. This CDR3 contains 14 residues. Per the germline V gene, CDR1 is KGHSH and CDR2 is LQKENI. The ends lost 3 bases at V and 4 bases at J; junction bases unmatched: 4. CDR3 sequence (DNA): TGTGCCAGCTCACCTGGGGACAGGAGCACTGAAGCTTTCTTT. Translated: CASSPGDRSTEAFF.

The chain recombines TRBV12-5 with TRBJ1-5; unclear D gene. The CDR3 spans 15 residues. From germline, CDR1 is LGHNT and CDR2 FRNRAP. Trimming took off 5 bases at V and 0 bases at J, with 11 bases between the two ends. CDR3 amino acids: CASGDAYYSNQPQHF. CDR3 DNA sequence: TGTGCTAGTGGTGACGCCTACTATAGCAATCAGCCCCAGCATTTT. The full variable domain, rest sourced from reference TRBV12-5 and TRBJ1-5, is DARVTQTPRHKVTEMGQEVTMRCQPILGHNTVFWYRQTMMQGLELLAYFRNRAPLDDSGMPKDRFSAEMPDATLATLKIQPSEPRDSAVYFCASGDAYYSNQPQHFGDGTRLSIL.

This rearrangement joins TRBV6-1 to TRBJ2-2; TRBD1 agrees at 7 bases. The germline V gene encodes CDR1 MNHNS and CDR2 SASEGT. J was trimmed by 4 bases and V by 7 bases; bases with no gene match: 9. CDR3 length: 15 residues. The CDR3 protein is CASTTGQVFTGELFF. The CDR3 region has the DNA TGTGCCAGCACCACCGGACAGGTTTTCACCGGGGAGCTGTTTTTT.